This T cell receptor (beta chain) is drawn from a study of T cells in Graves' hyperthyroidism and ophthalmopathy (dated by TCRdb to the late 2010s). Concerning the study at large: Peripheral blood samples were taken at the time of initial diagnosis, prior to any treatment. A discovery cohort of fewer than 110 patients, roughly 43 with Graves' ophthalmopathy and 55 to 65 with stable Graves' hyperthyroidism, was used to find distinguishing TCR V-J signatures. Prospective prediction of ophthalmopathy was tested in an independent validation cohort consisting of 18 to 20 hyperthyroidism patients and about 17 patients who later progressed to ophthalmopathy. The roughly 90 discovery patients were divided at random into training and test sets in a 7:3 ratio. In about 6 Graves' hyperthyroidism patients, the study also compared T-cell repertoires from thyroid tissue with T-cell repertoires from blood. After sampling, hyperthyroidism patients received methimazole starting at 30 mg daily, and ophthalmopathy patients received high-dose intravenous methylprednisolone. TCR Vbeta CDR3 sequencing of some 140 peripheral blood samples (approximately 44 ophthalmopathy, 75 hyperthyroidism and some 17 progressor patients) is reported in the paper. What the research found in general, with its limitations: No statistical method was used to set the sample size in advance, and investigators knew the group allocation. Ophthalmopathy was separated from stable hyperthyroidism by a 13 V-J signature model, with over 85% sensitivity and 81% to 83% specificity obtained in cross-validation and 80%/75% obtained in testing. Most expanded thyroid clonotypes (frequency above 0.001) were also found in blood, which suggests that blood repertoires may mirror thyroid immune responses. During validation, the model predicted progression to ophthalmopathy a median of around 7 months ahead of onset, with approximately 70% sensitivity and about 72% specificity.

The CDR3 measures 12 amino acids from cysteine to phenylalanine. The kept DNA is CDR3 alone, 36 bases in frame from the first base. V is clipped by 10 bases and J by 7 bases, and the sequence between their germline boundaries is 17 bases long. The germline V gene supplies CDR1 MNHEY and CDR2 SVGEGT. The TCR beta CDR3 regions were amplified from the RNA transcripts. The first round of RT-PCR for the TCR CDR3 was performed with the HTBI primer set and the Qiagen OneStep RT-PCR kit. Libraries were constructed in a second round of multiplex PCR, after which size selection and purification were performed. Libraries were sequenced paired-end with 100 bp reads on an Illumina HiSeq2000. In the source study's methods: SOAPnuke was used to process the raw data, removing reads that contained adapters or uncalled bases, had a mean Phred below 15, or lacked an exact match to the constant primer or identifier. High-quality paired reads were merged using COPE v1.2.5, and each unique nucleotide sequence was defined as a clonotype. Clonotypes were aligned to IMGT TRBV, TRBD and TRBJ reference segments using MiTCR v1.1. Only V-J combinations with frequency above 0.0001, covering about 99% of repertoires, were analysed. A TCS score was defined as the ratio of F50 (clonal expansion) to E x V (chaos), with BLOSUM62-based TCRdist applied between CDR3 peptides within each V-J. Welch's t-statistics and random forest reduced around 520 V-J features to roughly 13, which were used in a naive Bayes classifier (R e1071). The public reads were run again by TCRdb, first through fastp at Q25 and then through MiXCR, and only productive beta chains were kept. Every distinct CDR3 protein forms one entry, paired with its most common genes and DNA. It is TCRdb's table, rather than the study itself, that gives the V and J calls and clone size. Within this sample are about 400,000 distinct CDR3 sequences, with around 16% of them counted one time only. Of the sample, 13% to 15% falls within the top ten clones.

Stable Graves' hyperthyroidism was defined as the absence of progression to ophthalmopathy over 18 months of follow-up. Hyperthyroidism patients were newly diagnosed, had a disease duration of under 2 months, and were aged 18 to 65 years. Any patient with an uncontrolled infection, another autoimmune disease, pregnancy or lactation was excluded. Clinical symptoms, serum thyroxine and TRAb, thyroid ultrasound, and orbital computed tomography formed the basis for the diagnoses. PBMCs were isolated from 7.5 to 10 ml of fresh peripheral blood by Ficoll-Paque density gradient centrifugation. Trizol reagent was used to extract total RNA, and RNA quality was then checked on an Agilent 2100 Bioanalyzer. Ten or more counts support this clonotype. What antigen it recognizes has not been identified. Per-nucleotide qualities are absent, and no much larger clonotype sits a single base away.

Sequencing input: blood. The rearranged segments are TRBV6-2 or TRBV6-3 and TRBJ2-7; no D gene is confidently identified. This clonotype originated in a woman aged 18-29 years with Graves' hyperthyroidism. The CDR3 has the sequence CATVAQVGEQYF. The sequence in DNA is TGTGCCACCGTCGCCCAAGTCGGGGAGCAGTACTTC.